The 20 T cell receptor beta chains reported below all come from one sample, sequenced in a study of radiation and T cells in renal cell carcinoma. The time point was: blood 4 weeks post-SBRT, at nephrectomy. Described treatment: 15 Gy SBRT to primary tumor, nephrectomy 4 weeks later. Produced via immunoSEQ multiplex PCR; TCRdb's table is partial and in-frame only. Among roughly 45,000 clones listed, about 82% were seen once. The specimen comprised blood, sampled from a patient whose treatment included radiotherapy and nephrectomy. The receptors stem from a woman aged 70-85 years with renal cell carcinoma.

This clone was detected once. CDR3 protein: CASSSFQGASGYTF. CDR3 coding DNA: TGTGCCAGCAGTTCCTTTCAGGGGGCGAGTGGCTACACCTTC. The J gene is TRBJ1-2, the V gene TRBV6-5; 8 nucleotides line up with TRBD1. The CDR3 has 14 residues. V lost 4 bases and J lost 7; bases outside the gene matches: 8. Germline V gene lookup returns CDR1 MNHEY and CDR2 SVGAGI.

V is TRBV2 and J is TRBJ2-3; 11 bases map to TRBD2. In germline, CDR1 is SNHLY, CDR2 FYNNEI. The V and J ends lost 6 bases and 8 bases, in that order; junction bases with no gene match: 10. The CDR3 length is 15 residues. CDR3 sequence reads: CASSAGTSGVVTQYF. The CDR3 DNA reads as TGTGCCAGCAGCGCAGGGACTAGCGGAGTGGTTACGCAGTATTTT. Full variable domain (missing parts from reference TRBV2 and TRBJ2-3): EPEVTQTPSHQVTQMGQEVILRCVPISNHLYFYWYRQILGQKVEFLVSFYNNEISEKSEIFDDQFSVERPDGSNFTLKIRSTKLEDSAMYFCASSAGTSGVVTQYFGPGTRLTVL.

V and J are TRBV7-2 and TRBJ2-7, with D perhaps TRBD2 (6 bases). The V end lost 2 bases, the J end lost 7 bases, and 15 bases lay between the germline ends. The CDR3 is 14 amino acids. Germline CDR1 and CDR2: SGHTA and FQGNSA. CDR3 sequence (DNA): TGTGCCAGCAGCTTATCTCGACCAGCGGGTGAGCAGTACTTC. It yields the protein CASSLSRPAGEQYF.

The chain carries TRBV6-5 and TRBJ2-7; a possible D gene is TRBD1 (6 bases). Germline assignment: CDR1 MNHEY and CDR2 SVGAGI. Trimming removed 5 bases from V and 3 bases from J, with 11 bases in between. CDR3 length: 13 amino acids. CDR3 sequence reads: CASSRTDHYEQYF. DNA of the CDR3: TGTGCCAGCAGTAGGACAGACCACTACGAGCAGTACTTC.

This clone was counted only a few times. The rearrangement links TRBV4-2 to TRBJ1-2; D is ambiguous. The CDR3 is 15 amino acids. Germline values: CDR1 LGHNA, CDR2 YNFKEQ. Trimming stripped 0 bases from V and 3 bases from J, with 11 bases between. Here the CDR3 DNA reads TGTGCCAGCAGCCAAGATTATAGCGGGGACTATGGCTACACCTTC. Translated: CASSQDYSGDYGYTF.

In DNA, the CDR3 is TGTGCCATCCTTCCGGACTTCACGAACACCGGGGAGCTGTTTTTT. It codes for CAILPDFTNTGELFF. The rearrangement joins TRBV10-3 to TRBJ2-2; D might be TRBD2 (5 bases). Between the trimmed V and J ends, which lost 8 bases and 0 bases, there was a span of 13 bases. The CDR3 totals 15 residues. Per the germline V gene, CDR1 is ENHRY and CDR2 is SYGVKD.

The J gene is TRBJ2-3, the V gene TRBV7-9; D gene ambiguous. Trimming removed 5 bases from V and 7 bases from J, with 10 bases in between. This CDR3 contains 12 residues. The germline V gene encodes CDR1 SEHNR and CDR2 FQNEAQ (reference sequence). The CDR3 loop is CASSEDRNTQYF. The CDR3 DNA reads TGTGCCAGCAGCGAGGACCGCAATACGCAGTATTTT.

A single count supports this clone. DNA of the CDR3: TGCGCCAGCAGCTTCTCCCCTCCAGGGGACTCCTACGAGCAGTACTTC. This codes for CASSFSPPGDSYEQYF. J is TRBJ2-7 and V is TRBV5-1; D may be TRBD1 (6 bases). The V end lost 2 bases, the J end lost 0 bases, and 15 bases lay between the germline ends. Germline V gives CDR1 SGHRS, CDR2 YFSETQ. The CDR3 totals 16 residues.

The chain has TRBV5-1 and TRBJ2-5; TRBD2 matches at 11 bases. Trimming cost V 5 bases and J 0 bases; bases outside gene matches: 0. Germline V gene sequence: CDR1 SGHRS, CDR2 YFSETQ. The CDR3 is made up of 14 amino acids. Here the CDR3 DNA reads TGCGCCAGCAGGACTAGCGGGGACCAAGAGACCCAGTACTTC. Translating gives CASRTSGDQETQYF.

This clone was seen a few times. V gene TRBV9 combines with J gene TRBJ1-2; possible D gene TRBD1, 6 bases. The V gene lost 4 bases and the J gene lost 4 bases, with 14 bases spanning the gap. The CDR3 spans 14 residues. Germline V gene sequence: CDR1 SGDLS, CDR2 YYNGEE. The DNA for the CDR3 is TGTGCCAGCAGCTCGAGACAGGCCTCCTATGGCTACACCTTC. It is translated as CASSSRQASYGYTF.

Details on this clone: The sample has other DNA sequences that encode this CDR3 too. The chain joins TRBV27 to TRBJ1-1, with a tentative D call TRBD1 (6 bases). The V gene lost 6 bases and the J gene lost 1 base, with 9 bases spanning the gap. The CDR3 is 13 residues long. The germline V gene has CDR1 MNHEY and CDR2 SMNVEV (reference sequence). The CDR3 region is CASSLGQNTEAFF. The CDR3 nucleotides are TGTGCCAGCAGCTTGGGACAGAACACTGAAGCTTTCTTT.

The chain carries TRBV13 and TRBJ2-5, with 7 nucleotides matching TRBD1. In germline, CDR1 is PRHDT, CDR2 FYEKMQ (reference sequence). Trimming at V came to 0 bases and at J to 3 bases, leaving 7 bases not matched to a gene. The CDR3 length is 16 residues. The CDR3 here is CASSLGGTVIKETQYF. CDR3 coding DNA: TGTGCCAGCAGCTTAGGCGGGACAGTGATTAAAGAGACCCAGTACTTC.

The rearrangement uses TRBV6-5 and TRBJ2-5; 11 nucleotides match TRBD2. This CDR3 is built from 15 residues. Germline CDR1 and CDR2: MNHEY and SVGAGI. The J segment lost 2 bases and the V segment lost 5 bases, leaving 4 bases of the junction unmatched. CDR3 nucleotide sequence: TGTGCCAGCAGTCGACTAGCGGGGACACAAGAGACCCAGTACTTC. This translates into CASSRLAGTQETQYF.

The gene calls are TRBV12-2 and TRBJ2-1; the DNA was not used to check the table's D call, TRBD1. TRBV12-2 is listed as a pseudogene. This CDR3 is 16 amino acids long. CDR3 nucleotides: TGTGCAAGTCGCTTATGGCAGGATCCCTCCTACAATGAGCAGTTCTTC. Translating gives CASRLWQDPSYNEQFF.

The chain joins TRBV9 to TRBJ1-4; 7 nucleotides align to TRBD1. The CDR3 runs to 14 residues. J gave up 0 bases and V 6 bases, and 2 bases lay outside the gene matches. The germline V gene has CDR1 SGDLS and CDR2 YYNGEE. CDR3 in DNA: TGTGCCAGCAACCAGGGGGCAACTAATGAAAAACTGTTTTTT. Translation gives CASNQGATNEKLFF.

This clone appeared a single time. This chain joins TRBV7-9 and TRBJ1-5; D unresolved. Trimming cost V 5 bases and J 1 base, with 3 bases left between them. This CDR3 region has 12 residues. Germline V lookup: CDR1 SEHNR, CDR2 FQNEAQ (reference sequence). The CDR3 loop is CASSPSNQPQHF. The CDR3 coding sequence is TGTGCCAGCAGCCCCAGCAATCAGCCCCAGCATTTT.

The V and J genes are TRBV18 and TRBJ1-2, with D possibly TRBD1 on 5 matching bases. Germline V gene data show CDR1 as KGHSH and CDR2 as LQKENI. The ends were cut back, 6 bases at V and 3 bases at J, with 8 bases in the middle. There are 12 residues in the CDR3. The CDR3 DNA reads as TGTGCCAGCTCTCTACAGGACTATGGCTACACCTTC. Encoded protein: CASSLQDYGYTF.

V usage is TRBV11-3 and J usage is TRBJ2-5; maybe TRBD1 (6 bases). CDR3 length equals 17 residues. Germline V lookup: CDR1 SGHNT, CDR2 YENEEA. Trimming took 5 bases from V and 1 from J, leaving 20 bases between them. The CDR3 DNA reads TGTGCCAGCAGCCCTTACCGGCGAAAGGGGGTCCAAGAGACCCAGTACTTC. Translated: CASSPYRRKGVQETQYF. The whole variable domain, filled in from reference TRBV11-3 and TRBJ2-5, reads EAGVVQSPRYKIIEKKQPVAFWCNPISGHNTLYWYLQNLGQGPELLIRYENEEAVDDSQLPKDRFSAERLKGVDSTLKIQPAELGDSAVYLCASSPYRRKGVQETQYFGPGTRLLVL.

This clone occurred a few times. J is TRBJ2-7 and V is TRBV7-6; 8 positions agree with TRBD1. V lost 5 bases to trimming and J lost 0 bases; unmatched junction nucleotides: 6. The V gene's germline CDR1 is SGHVS and CDR2 FNYEAQ. This CDR3 has 15 amino acids. As DNA, the CDR3 is TGTGCCAGCAGCCCCGGGACAGGAAGCTCCTACGAGCAGTACTTC. It codes for CASSPGTGSSYEQYF.

The chain has TRBV14 and TRBJ2-7; TRBD2 matches at 7 bases. This CDR3 has 15 amino acids. Trimming took 4 bases from V and 1 from J; bases not matched to a gene: 7. The germline gives CDR1 SGHDN, CDR2 FVKESK. The CDR3 protein is CASSPSWGGSYEQYF. The CDR3 region has the DNA TGTGCCAGCAGCCCCTCTTGGGGGGGTTCCTACGAGCAGTACTTC.